This TCR beta chain was captured by sequencing in a study of shared clonotypes between healthy human individuals. Findings and caveats of the study: Some clonotypes were shared by all four sorted-subset donors, while others were not shared. The non-shared ones had lower generation probabilities than the shared ones. Although depth was large, rarefaction showed that sequencing of the sorted subsets was incomplete.

At deep level, the assay was performed. Data came from immunoSEQ multiplex PCR; TCRdb stores just in-frame clones and leaves some out. The sample yields roughly 850,000 clones, around 96% seen once. Deletions cut 7 bases from V and 6 bases from J, with 17 bases between. The germline gives CDR1 SGHRS, CDR2 YFSETQ. The CDR3 covers 13 residues. A note on this clone: Its antigen is unidentified.

Terminally differentiated effector memory CD45RA+ cells were excluded by CCR7 positive selection of CD45RO-negative cells. The TCR originated in a man aged 25 to 45 in good health. The sample was naive CD8+ T cells sorted from blood. The V gene is TRBV5-1, the J gene TRBJ2-7, with D perhaps matching TRBD2 (6 bases). CDR3 loop: CASQGSGLSEQYF. CDR3 nucleotide sequence: TGCGCCAGCCAAGGAAGCGGACTATCCGAGCAGTACTTC.